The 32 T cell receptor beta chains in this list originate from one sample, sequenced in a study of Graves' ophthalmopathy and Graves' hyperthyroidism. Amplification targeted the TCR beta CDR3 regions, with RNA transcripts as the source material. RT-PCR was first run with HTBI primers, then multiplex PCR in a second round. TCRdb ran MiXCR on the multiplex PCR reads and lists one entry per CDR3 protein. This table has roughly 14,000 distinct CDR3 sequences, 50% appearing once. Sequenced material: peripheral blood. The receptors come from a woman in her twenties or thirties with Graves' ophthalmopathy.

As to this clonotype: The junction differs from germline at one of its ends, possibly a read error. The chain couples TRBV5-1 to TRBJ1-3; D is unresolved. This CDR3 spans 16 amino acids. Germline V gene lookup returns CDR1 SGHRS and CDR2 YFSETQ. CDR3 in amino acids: CTSNILGPDPGNTIYF. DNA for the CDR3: TGCACCAGCAACATACTCGGGCCTGACCCTGGAAACACCATATATTTT.

CDR3 loop: CASSLGTQPNTGELFF. CDR3 bases: TGCGCCAGCAGCCTCGGGACACAACCGAACACCGGGGAGCTGTTTTTT. This chain uses TRBV5-1 with TRBJ2-2, with D possibly matching TRBD1 (6 bases). Germline values: CDR1 SGHRS, CDR2 YFSETQ. The CDR3 covers 16 residues. V was clipped by 4 bases and J by 0 bases, with 13 bases between them.

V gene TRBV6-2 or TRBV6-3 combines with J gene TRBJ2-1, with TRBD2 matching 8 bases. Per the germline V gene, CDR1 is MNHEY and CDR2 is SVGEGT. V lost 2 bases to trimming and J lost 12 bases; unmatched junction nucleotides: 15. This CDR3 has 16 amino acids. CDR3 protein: CASSYPAGVGTDTQFF. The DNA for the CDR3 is TGTGCCAGCAGTTACCCAGCGGGAGTTGGTACAGATACGCAGTTCTTC.

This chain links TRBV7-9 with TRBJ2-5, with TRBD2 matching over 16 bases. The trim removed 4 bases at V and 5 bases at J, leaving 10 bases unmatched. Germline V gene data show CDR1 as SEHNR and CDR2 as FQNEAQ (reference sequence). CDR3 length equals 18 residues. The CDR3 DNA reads TGTGCCAGCAGCTCCCCCGGGACTAGCGGGAGGGCCTGGGAGACCCAGTACTTC. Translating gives CASSSPGTSGRAWETQYF.

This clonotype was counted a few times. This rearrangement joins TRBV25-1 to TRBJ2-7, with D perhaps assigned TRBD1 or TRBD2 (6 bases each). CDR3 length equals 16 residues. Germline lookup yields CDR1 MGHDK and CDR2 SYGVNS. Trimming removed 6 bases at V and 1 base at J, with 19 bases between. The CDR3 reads CASSGLGAGTSYEQYF. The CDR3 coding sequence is TGTGCCAGCAGCGGGCTGGGTGCGGGGACATCCTACGAGCAGTACTTC.

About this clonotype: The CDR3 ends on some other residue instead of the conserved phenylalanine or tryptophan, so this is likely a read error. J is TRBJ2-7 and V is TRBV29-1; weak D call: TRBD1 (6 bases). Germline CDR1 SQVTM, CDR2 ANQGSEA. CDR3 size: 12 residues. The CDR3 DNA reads TGCGGCGTCGAGGGGGAATCGCACGAGCAGTACTCC. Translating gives CGVEGESHEQYS.

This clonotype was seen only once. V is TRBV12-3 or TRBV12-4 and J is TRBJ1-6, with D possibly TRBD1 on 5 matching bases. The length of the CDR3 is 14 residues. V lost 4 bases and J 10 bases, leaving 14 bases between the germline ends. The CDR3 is CASSWEGSGSPLHF. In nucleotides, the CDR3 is TGTGCCAGCAGTTGGGAGGGGAGCGGCTCACCCCTCCACTTT.

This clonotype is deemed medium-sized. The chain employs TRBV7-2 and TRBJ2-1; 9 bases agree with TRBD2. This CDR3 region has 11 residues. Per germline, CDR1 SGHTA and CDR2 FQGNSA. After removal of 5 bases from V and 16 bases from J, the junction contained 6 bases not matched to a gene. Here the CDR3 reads CASSAGTSIFF. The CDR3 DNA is TGTGCCAGCAGCGCCGGGACTAGCATATTCTTC.

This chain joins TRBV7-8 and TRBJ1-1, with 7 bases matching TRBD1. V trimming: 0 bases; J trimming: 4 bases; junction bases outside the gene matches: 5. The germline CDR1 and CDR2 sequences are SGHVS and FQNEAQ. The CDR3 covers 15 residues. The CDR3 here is CASSLAPRGTTEAFF. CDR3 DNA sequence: TGTGCCAGCAGCTTAGCACCCAGGGGGACCACTGAAGCTTTCTTT.

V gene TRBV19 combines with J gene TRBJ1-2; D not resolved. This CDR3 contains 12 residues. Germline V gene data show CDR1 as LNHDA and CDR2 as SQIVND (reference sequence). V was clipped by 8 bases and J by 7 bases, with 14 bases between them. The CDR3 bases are TGTGCCAGTGGGGTCCTGAGCCGTGGCTACACCTTC. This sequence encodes CASGVLSRGYTF.

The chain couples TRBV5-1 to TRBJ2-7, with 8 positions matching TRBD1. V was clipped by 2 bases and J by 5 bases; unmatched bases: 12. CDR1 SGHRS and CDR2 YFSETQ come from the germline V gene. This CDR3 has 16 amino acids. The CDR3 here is CASSFGQGARSDEQYF. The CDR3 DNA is TGCGCCAGCAGCTTTGGGCAGGGGGCGCGTTCAGACGAGCAGTACTTC.

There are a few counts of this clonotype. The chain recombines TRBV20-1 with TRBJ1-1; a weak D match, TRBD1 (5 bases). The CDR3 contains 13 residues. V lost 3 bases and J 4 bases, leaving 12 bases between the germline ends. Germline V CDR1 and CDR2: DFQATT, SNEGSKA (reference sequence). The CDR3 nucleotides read TGCAGTGCTAGTTCAGGGTTTAGCACTGAAGCTTTCTTT. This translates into CSASSGFSTEAFF.

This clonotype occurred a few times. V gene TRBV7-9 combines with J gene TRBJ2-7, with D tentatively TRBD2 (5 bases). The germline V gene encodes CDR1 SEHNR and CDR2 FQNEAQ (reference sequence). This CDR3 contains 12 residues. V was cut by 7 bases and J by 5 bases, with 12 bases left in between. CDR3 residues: CASTGKSHEQYF. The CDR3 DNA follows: TGTGCCAGCACCGGGAAATCCCACGAGCAGTACTTC.

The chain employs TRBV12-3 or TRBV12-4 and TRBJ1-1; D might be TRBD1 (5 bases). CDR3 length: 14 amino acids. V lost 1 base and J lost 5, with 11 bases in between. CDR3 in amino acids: CASSLGREITEAFF. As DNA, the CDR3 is TGTGCCAGCAGTTTAGGCAGGGAAATAACTGAAGCTTTCTTT.

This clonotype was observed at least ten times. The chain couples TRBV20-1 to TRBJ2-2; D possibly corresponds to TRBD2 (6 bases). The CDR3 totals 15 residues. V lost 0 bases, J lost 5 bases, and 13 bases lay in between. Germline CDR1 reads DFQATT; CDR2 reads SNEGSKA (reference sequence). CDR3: CSARDPGVGTGELFF. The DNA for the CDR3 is TGCAGTGCTAGAGATCCGGGGGTGGGGACCGGGGAGCTGTTTTTT.

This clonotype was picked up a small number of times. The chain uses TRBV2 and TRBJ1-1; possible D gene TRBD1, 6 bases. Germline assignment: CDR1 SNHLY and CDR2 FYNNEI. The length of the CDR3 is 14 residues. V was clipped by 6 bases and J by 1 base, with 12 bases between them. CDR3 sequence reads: CASRGGGRNTEAFF. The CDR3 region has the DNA TGTGCCAGCAGGGGCGGGGGCCGGAACACTGAAGCTTTCTTT.

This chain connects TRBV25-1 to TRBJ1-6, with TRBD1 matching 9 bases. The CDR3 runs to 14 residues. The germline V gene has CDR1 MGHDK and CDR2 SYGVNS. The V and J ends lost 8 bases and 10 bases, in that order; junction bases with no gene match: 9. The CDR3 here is CASSTGTGNSPLHF. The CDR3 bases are TGTGCCAGCTCGACCGGGACAGGGAACTCACCCCTCCACTTT.

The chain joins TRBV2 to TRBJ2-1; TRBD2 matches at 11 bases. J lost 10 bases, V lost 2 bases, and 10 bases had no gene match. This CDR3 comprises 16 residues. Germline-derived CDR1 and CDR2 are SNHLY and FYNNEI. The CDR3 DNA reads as TGTGCCAGCAGTGAACTAGCGGGAGGAAGCACGGGGGAGCAGTTCTTC. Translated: CASSELAGGSTGEQFF.

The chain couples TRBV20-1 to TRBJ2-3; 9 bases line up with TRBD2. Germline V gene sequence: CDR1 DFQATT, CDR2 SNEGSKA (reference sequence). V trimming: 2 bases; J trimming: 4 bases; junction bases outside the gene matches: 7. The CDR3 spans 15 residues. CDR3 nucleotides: TGCAGTGCTAGAAGCGGGACTAGCCCCCCAGATACGCAGTATTTT. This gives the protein CSARSGTSPPDTQYF.

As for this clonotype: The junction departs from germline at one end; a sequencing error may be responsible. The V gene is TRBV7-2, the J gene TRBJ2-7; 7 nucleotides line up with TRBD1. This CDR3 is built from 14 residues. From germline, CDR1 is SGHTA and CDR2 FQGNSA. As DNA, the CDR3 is TGCGCCAGCAGCCTGATACAGGGGTCCTACGAGCAGTACTTC. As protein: CASSLIQGSYEQYF.

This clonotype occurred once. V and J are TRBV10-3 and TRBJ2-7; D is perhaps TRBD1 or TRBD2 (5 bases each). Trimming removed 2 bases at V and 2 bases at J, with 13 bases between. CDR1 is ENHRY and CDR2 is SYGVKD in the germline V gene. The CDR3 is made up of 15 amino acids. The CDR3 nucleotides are TGTGCCATCAGTGAGACAGCCCTGGGGGCCTACGAGCAGTACTTC. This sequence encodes CAISETALGAYEQYF.

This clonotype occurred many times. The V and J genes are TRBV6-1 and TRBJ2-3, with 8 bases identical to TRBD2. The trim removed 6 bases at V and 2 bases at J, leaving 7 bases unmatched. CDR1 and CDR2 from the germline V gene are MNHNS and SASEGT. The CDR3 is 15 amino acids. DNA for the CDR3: TGTGCCAGCAGGCCCCCGACTAGCGTCACAGATACGCAGTATTTT. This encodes CASRPPTSVTDTQYF.

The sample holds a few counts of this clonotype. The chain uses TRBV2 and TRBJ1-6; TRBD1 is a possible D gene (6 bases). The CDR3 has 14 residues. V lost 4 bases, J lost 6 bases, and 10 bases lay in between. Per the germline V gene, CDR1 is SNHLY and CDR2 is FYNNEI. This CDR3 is CASSGQVANSPLHF. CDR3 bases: TGTGCCAGCAGTGGACAGGTCGCTAATTCACCCCTCCACTTT.

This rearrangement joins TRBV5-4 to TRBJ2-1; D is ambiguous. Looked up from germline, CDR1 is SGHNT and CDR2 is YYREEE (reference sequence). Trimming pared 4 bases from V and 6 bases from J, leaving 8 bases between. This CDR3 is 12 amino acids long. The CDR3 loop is CASSPVGNEQFF. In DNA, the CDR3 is TGTGCCAGCAGCCCGGTGGGCAATGAGCAGTTCTTC.

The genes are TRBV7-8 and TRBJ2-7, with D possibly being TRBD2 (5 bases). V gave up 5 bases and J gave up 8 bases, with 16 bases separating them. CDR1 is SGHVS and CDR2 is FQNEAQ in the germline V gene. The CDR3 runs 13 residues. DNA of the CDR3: TGTGCCAGCAGCCCCGCGAGGGAGATCCAGCAGTACTTC. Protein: CASSPAREIQQYF.

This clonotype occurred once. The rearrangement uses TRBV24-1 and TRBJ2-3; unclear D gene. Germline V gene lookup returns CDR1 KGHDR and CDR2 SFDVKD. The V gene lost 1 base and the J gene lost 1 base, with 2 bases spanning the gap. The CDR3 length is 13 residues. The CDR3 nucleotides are TGTGCCACCAGTGATTTTGGCACAGATACGCAGTATTTT. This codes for CATSDFGTDTQYF.

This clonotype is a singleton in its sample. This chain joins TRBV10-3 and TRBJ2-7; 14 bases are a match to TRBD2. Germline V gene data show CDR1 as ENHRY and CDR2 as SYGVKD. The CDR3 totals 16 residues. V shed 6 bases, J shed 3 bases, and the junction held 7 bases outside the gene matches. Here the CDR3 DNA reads TGTGCCATCAGAGCGGGACTAGCGGGAGCCATCTACGAGCAGTACTTC. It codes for CAIRAGLAGAIYEQYF.

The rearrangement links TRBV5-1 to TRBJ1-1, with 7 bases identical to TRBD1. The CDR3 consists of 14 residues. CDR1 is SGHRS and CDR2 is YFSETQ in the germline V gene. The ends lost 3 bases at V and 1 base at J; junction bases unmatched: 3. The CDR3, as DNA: TGCGCCAGCAGCTATAGGACAGGGAACACTGAAGCTTTCTTT. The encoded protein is CASSYRTGNTEAFF.

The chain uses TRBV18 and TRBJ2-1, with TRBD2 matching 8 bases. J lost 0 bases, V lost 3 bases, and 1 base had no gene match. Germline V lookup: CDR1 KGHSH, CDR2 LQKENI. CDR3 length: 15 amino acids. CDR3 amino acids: CASSPSGSSYNEQFF. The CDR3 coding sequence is TGTGCCAGCTCACCGAGCGGGAGCTCCTACAATGAGCAGTTCTTC.

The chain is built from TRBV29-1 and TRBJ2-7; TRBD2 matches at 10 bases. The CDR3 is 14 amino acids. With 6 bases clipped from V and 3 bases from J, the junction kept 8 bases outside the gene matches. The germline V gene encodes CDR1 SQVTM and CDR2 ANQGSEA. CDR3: CSVAARTSGYEQYF. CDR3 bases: TGCAGCGTCGCAGCCAGGACTAGCGGCTACGAGCAGTACTTC.

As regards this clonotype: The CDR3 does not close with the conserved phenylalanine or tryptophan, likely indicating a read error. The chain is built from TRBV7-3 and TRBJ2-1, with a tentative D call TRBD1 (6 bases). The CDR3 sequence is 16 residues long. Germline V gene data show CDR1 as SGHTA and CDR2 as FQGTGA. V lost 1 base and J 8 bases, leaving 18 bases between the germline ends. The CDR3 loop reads CASSLIGSRGGDEQFL. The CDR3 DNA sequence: TGTGCCAGCAGCTTAATCGGTAGCAGGGGTGGGGATGAGCAGTTCTTA.

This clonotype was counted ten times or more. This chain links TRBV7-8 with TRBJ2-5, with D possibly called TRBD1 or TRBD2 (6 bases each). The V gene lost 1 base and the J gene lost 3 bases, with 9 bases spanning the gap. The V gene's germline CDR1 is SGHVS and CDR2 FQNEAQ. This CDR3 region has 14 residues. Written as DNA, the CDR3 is TGTGCCAGCAGCTTAGGGGGGGCAGAAGAGACCCAGTACTTC. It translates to CASSLGGAEETQYF.